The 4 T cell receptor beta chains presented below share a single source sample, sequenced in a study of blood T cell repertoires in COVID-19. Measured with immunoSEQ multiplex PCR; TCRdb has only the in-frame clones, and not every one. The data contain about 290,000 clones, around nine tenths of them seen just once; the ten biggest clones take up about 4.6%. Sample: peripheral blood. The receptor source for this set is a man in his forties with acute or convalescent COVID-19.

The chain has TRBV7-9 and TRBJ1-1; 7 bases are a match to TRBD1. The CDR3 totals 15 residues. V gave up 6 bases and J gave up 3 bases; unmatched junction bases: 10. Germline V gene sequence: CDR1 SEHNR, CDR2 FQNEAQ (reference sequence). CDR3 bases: TGTGCCAGCAGTTGGACAGGTTCGGGGCACACTGAAGCTTTCTTT. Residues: CASSWTGSGHTEAFF.

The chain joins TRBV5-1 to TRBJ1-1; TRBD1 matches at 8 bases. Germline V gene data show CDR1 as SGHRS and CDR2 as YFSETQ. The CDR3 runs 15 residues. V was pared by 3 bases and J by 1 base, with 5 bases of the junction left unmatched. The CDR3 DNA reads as TGCGCCAGCAGCTCAGGGGGCAGGGGGAACACTGAAGCTTTCTTT. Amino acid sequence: CASSSGGRGNTEAFF.

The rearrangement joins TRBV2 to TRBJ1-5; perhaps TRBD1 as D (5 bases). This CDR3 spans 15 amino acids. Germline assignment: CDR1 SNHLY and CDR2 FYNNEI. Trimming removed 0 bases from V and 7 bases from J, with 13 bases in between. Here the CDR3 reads CASSEAVQGQQPQHF. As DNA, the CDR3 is TGTGCCAGCAGTGAAGCCGTGCAGGGTCAACAGCCCCAGCATTTT.

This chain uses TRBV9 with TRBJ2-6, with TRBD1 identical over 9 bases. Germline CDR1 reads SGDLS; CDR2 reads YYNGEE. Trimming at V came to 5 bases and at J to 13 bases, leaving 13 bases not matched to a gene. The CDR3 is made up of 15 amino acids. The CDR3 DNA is TGTGCCAGCAGTGACCCGGGACAGGGCCTAGGGGTCCTGACTTTC. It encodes CASSDPGQGLGVLTF.